Below are 10 T cell receptor beta chains sequenced from a single sample in a study of shared clonotypes between healthy human individuals. Sequencing used immunoSEQ multiplex PCR; TCRdb keeps in-frame clones, though not all of them. The sample shows around 2.5 million clones, over 85% of them seen only once. The source material was naive CD4+ T cells from PBMCs. Subset given: CD45RA+ positively selected. The source is a man aged 18 to 30 in good health. Some clones in this sample may be carry-over from other donors' samples.

A remark on this clone: This sample also contains other DNA sequences that code for the same CDR3. The rearrangement links TRBV28 to TRBJ2-7; D is perhaps TRBD1 (6 bases). The germline V and J ends were trimmed by 10 bases and 0 bases, with 10 bases remaining between them. This CDR3 is 12 amino acids long. The germline CDR1 and CDR2 sequences are MDHEN and SYDVKM. CDR3 amino acids: CATQGSSYEQYF. CDR3 nucleotide sequence: TGTGCCACCCAGGGGAGCTCCTACGAGCAGTACTTC.

The rearrangement uses TRBV28 and TRBJ2-7, with D tentatively TRBD1 (6 bases). This CDR3 region has 15 residues. The germline CDR1 and CDR2 sequences are MDHEN and SYDVKM. V was shortened by 4 bases and J by 3 bases, with 16 bases between the two germline ends. CDR3 protein: CASSSPRDNIYEQYF. The DNA of the CDR3 is TGTGCCAGCAGTTCCCCCCGGGACAACATCTACGAGCAGTACTTC. Filled out from reference TRBV28 and TRBJ2-7, the complete variable domain reads DVKVTQSSRYLVKRTGEKVFLECVQDMDHENMFWYRQDPGLGLRLIYFSYDVKMKEKGDIPEGYSVSREKKERFSLILESASTNQTSMYLCASSSPRDNIYEQYFGPGTRLTVT.

This clone was seen just once. This chain connects TRBV10-3 to TRBJ2-7, with 12 bases identical to TRBD2. The CDR3 spans 15 residues. The germline V gene has CDR1 ENHRY and CDR2 SYGVKD. V trimming: 6 bases; J trimming: 0 bases; junction bases outside the gene matches: 3. The CDR3 sequence is CAIRPTSGSSYEQYF. CDR3 bases: TGTGCCATCAGGCCGACTAGCGGGAGCTCCTACGAGCAGTACTTC.

The genes are TRBV28 and TRBJ2-7, with a weak D call TRBD2 (5 bases). Trimming removed 4 bases from V and 3 bases from J, with 13 bases in between. The CDR3 totals 14 residues. Germline V gives CDR1 MDHEN, CDR2 SYDVKM. The CDR3 reads CASSSPGFLYEQYF. The CDR3 coding sequence is TGTGCCAGCAGTTCCCCGGGATTCCTCTACGAGCAGTACTTC.

The CDR3 loop is CASSWAGQLIFSGNTIYF. The CDR3 DNA sequence: TGTGCCAGCAGCTGGGCGGGACAGCTAATCTTCTCTGGAAACACCATATATTTT. The chain couples TRBV5-8 to TRBJ1-3; TRBD1 aligns across 7 bases. The germline V gene has CDR1 SGHTS and CDR2 YDEGEE. The CDR3 has 18 residues. V lost 3 bases to trimming and J lost 0 bases; unmatched junction nucleotides: 12. The full variable domain, its missing parts supplied by reference TRBV5-8 and TRBJ1-3, is EAGVTQSPTHLIKTRGQQATLRCSPISGHTSVYWYQQALGLGLQFLLWYDEGEERNRGNFPPRFSGRQFPNYSSELNVNALELEDSALYLCASSWAGQLIFSGNTIYFGEGSWLTVV.

This chain links TRBV28 with TRBJ1-2, with 12 nucleotides matching TRBD1. The germline V gene has CDR1 MDHEN and CDR2 SYDVKM. Germline trimming cut 5 bases from V and 4 bases from J; bases unmatched to any gene: 2. The CDR3 is 14 residues long. In nucleotides, the CDR3 is TGTGCCAGCAGTCGGGGACAGGGGGCCTATGGCTACACCTTC. Amino acid sequence: CASSRGQGAYGYTF.

This sequence joins TRBV5-1 and TRBJ1-2; tentatively, D is TRBD1 (6 bases). V shed 4 bases and J shed 1 base, with 20 bases lying between them. Germline V gene sequence: CDR1 SGHRS, CDR2 YFSETQ. The CDR3 totals 17 residues. Here the CDR3 DNA reads TGCGCCAGCAGCCCGCCTGGGGGCCTTTCAAATAACTATGGCTACACCTTC. It specifies CASSPPGGLSNNYGYTF. The full variable domain, completed using reference TRBV5-1 and TRBJ1-2, is KAGVTQTPRYLIKTRGQQVTLSCSPISGHRSVSWYQQTPGQGLQFLFEYFSETQRNKGNFPGRFSGRQFSNSRSEMNVSTLELGDSALYLCASSPPGGLSNNYGYTFGSGTRLTVV.

Turning to this clone: The sample has other DNA sequences that encode this CDR3 too. The DNA of the CDR3 is TGTGCCAGCTCACAAGGACAGGGTTATGGCTACACCTTC. This gives the protein CASSQGQGYGYTF. The chain combines TRBV18 with TRBJ1-2; 8 bases fit TRBD1. The CDR3 has 13 amino acids. From germline, CDR1 is KGHSH and CDR2 LQKENI. V was pared by 4 bases and J by 5 bases, with 3 bases of the junction left unmatched.

The V and J genes are TRBV7-8 and TRBJ2-1; D perhaps matches TRBD2 (5 bases). The CDR3 is 15 amino acids. The V gene's germline CDR1 is SGHVS and CDR2 FQNEAQ. V dropped 2 bases and J dropped 10 bases, with 18 bases sitting between them. CDR3 sequence reads: CASSLSTRSTREQFF. The CDR3 bases are TGTGCCAGCAGCTTAAGTACTAGATCGACCAGGGAGCAGTTCTTC.

The rearrangement links TRBV7-2 to TRBJ2-7, with 7 positions matching TRBD1. The J segment lost 9 bases and the V segment lost 4 bases, leaving 6 bases of the junction unmatched. The CDR3 is made up of 12 amino acids. The V gene's germline CDR1 is SGHTA and CDR2 FQGNSA. The CDR3 nucleotides read TGTGCCAGCAGCTCCCAGGGGGTCGGGCAGTACTTC. It is translated as CASSSQGVGQYF.